This entry describes one T cell receptor (beta chain). This entry belongs to a study of T cell responses to AZD1222 COVID-19 vaccine. The ends were cut back, 5 bases at V and 3 bases at J, with 13 bases in the middle. This CDR3 spans 15 amino acids. Germline lookup yields CDR1 SGHTA and CDR2 FQGTGA. Sequencing was performed with immunoSEQ multiplex PCR; in TCRdb, only in-frame clones are kept and a portion is missing. In the table there are around 200,000 clones, about 91% of which are singletons. The TCR was taken from an adult in good health. The chain recombines TRBV7-3 with TRBJ2-2; the D gene could be TRBD1 or TRBD2 (5 bases each). Source: peripheral blood, taken on day 0 of AZD1222 vaccination. The chain's CDR3 is CASSPPGTYTGELFF. In DNA, the CDR3 is TGTGCCAGCAGCCCCCCCGGGACCTACACCGGGGAGCTGTTTTTT.